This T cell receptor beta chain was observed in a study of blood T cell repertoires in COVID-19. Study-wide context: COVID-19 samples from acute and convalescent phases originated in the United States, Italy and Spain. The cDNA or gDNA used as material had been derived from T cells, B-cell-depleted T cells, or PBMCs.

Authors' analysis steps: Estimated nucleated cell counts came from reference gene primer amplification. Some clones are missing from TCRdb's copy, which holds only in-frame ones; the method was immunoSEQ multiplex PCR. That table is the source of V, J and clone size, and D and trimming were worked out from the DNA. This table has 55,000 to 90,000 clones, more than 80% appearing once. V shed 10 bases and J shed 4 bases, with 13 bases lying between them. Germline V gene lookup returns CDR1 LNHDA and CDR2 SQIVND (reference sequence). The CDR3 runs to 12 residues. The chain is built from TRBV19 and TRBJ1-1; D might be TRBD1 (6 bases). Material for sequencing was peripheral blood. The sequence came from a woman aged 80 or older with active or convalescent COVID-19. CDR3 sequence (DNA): TGTGCCACCGAGGGGGTAGGCACTGAAGCTTTCTTT. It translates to CATEGVGTEAFF.